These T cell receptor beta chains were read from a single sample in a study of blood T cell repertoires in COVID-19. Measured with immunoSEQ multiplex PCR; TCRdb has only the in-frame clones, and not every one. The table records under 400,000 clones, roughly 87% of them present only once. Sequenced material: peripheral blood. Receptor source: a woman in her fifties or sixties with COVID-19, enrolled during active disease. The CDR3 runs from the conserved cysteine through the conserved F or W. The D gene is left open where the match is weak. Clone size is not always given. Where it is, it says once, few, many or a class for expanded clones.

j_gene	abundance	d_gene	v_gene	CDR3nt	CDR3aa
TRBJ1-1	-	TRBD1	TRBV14	TGTGCCAGCAGCCAAAACGACAGGGTGGGGACTGAAGCTTTCTTT	CASSQNDRVGTEAFF
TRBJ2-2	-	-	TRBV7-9	TGTGCCAGCAGCTTAGGAGACACCGGGGAGCTGTTTTTT	CASSLGDTGELFF
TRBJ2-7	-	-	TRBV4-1	TGCGCCAGCAGCCAAGAGGTCGGACAGATCATGGCTCTTTCCTACGAGCAGTACTTC	CASSQEVGQIMALSYEQYF
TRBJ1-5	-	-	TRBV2	TGTGCCAGCAGTGGGGAGGGACATCCTAATCAGCCCCAGCATTTT	CASSGEGHPNQPQHF
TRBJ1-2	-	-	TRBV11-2	TGTGCCAGCAGCTTACAGGGAGGGAACTATGGCTACACCTTC	CASSLQGGNYGYTF
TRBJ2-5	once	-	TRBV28	TGTGCCAGCAGCCACCTCGATAAATGGCTCGCTCAAGAGACCCAGTACTTC	CASSHLDKWLAQETQYF
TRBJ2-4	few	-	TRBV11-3	TGTGCCAGCAGCCCTCAAGGTGTAGGGGACATTCAGTACTTC	CASSPQGVGDIQYF
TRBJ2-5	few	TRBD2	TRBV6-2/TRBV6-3	TGTGCCAGCAGTTTGGCGGGGGGGTTACAAGAGACCCAGTACTTC	CASSLAGGLQETQYF
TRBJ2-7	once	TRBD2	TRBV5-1	TGCGCCAGCAGCTTGGTTACTAGCGGGGCCTTCACCGGCTCCTACGAGCAGTACTTC	CASSLVTSGAFTGSYEQYF
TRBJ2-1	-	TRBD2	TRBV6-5	TGTGCCAGCAGACCAGGGACTAGCGCGGGGAACAAGCAGTTCTTC	CASRPGTSAGNKQFF
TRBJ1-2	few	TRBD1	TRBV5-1	TGCGCCAGCAGCTTGGGGGACAGGGGAAGCCGGCCTAACTATGGCTACACCTTC	CASSLGDRGSRPNYGYTF
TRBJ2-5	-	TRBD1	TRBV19	TGTGCCAGTAGTATTTCGGGACCCGGGACAGGGTTTGAGACCCAGTACTTC	CASSISGPGTGFETQYF
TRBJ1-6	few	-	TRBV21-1	TGTGCCAGCAGGCCGACATCTTATAATTCACCCCTCCACTTT	CASRPTSYNSPLHF
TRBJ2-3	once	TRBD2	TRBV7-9	TGTGCCAGCAGCTTAATAGCGGGGGGTAGAGATACGCAGTATTTT	CASSLIAGGRDTQYF
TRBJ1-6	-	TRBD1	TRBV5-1	TGCGCCAGCAGTGGACAGGGTGACAATTCACCCCTCCACTTT	CASSGQGDNSPLHF
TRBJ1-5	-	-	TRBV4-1	TGCGCCAGCAGCCAAGAAGGACAGACCGTTGGGCCCCAGCATTTT	CASSQEGQTVGPQHF
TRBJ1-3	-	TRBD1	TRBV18	TGTGCCAGCTCAACCTCGGCCCCGGGACAGAGGAGGGATTTT	CASSTSAPGQRRDF
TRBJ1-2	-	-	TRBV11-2	TGTGCCAGCAGCTTAGATTCGGCGGCAGTTAACTATGGCTACACCTTC	CASSLDSAAVNYGYTF
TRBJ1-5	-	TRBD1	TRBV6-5	TGTGCCAGCAGACTGGACAGGGCATTAAATCAGCCCCAGCATTTT	CASRLDRALNQPQHF
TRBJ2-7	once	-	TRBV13	TGTGCCAGCAGCTTCCAGGAGGACTCCTACGAGCAGTACTTC	CASSFQEDSYEQYF
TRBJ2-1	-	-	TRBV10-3	TGTGCCATCAGTGGCGCACAGGGCTCCTACAATGAGCAGTTCTTC	CAISGAQGSYNEQFF
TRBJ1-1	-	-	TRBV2	TGTGCCAGCAGTAGAGTACAGGGGAACACTGAAGCTTTCTTT	CASSRVQGNTEAFF
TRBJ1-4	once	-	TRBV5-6	TGTGCCAGCACCCCCTGGGGGGAGGAGGAAAAACTGTTTTTT	CASTPWGEEEKLFF
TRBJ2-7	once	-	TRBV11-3	TGTGCCAGCAGCTTGGATACAGGCGAGCAGTACTTC	CASSLDTGEQYF
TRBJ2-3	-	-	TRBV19	TGTGCCAGTACCCGGAGGGGCGCTATAGCAGATACGCAGTATTTT	CASTRRGAIADTQYF
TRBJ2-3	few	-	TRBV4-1	TGCGCCAGCAGCCACCCGGGTAGCCCAGATACGCAGTATTTT	CASSHPGSPDTQYF
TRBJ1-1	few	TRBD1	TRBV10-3	TGTGCCATCAGCGATCCCCTACAGGGGTTGGGCACTGAAGCTTTCTTT	CAISDPLQGLGTEAFF
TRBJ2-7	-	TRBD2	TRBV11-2	TGTGCCAGCAGCTTGGCTAAGCGGGGCTCCTACGAGCAGTACTTC	CASSLAKRGSYEQYF
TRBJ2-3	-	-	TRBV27	TGTGCCAGCAGTTATGCGGCCCCATACAAATTTAGCACAGATACGCAGTATTTT	CASSYAAPYKFSTDTQYF
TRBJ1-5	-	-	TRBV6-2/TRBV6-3	TGTGCCAGCAGTTACGTCCAGGGCAATCAGCCCCAGCATTTT	CASSYVQGNQPQHF
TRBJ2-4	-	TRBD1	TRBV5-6	TGTGCCAGCAGCTCACAGAAGCAGGGGGCTTGGGACATTCAGTACTTC	CASSSQKQGAWDIQYF